This T cell receptor (beta chain) derives from a study of blood T cell repertoires in COVID-19. Some clones are missing from TCRdb's copy, which holds only in-frame ones; the method was immunoSEQ multiplex PCR. The data show 200,000 to 300,000 clones, approximately 86% seen once. With 6 bases removed from V and 0 bases from J, the gap between germline ends came to 19 bases. Germline assignment: CDR1 SGHRS and CDR2 YFSETQ. CDR3 size: 17 residues. The chain combines TRBV5-1 with TRBJ1-3, with a possible D match to TRBD1 (5 bases). The TCR comes from a woman aged 25 to 39 who had recovered from COVID-19. The sample was peripheral blood. The CDR3: CASKLGWGDSSGNTIYF. DNA of the CDR3: TGCGCCAGCAAACTGGGTTGGGGGGACTCCTCTGGAAACACCATATATTTT.